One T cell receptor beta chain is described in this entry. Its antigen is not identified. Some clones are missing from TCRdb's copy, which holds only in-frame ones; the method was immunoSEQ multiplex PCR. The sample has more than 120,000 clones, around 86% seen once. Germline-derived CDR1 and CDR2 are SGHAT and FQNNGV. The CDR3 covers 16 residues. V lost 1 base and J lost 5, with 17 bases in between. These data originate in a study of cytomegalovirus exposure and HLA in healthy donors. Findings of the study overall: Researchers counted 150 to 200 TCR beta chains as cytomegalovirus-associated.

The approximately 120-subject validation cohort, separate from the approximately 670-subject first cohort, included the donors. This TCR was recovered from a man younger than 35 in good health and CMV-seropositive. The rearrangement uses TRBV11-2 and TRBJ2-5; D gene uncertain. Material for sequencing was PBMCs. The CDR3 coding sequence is TGTGCCAGCAGCTTAGGCGCCAGGCCTGCCGGTGAGACCCAGTACTTC. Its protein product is CASSLGARPAGETQYF.